Below are 18 T cell receptor beta chains sequenced from a single sample in a study of vaccination effects on CD4 cells after COVID-19. The assay was immunoSEQ multiplex PCR, and TCRdb's table has in-frame clones only and misses some. The sample yields around 69,000 clones, 70% to 85% seen once. Culture lasted under 13 days before CD4+ T cell isolation. BNT162b2 vaccine or mRNA-1273 vaccine was given to participants in two doses. For these receptors, no antigen is known. The sequencing used CD4+ T cells from PBMCs cultured without peptide, collected after COVID-19 vaccination. These receptors originate from a human donor who received a COVID-19 vaccine.

This chain connects TRBV29-1 to TRBJ2-1, with D unclear. Germline V gene lookup returns CDR1 SQVTM and CDR2 ANQGSEA. With 6 bases removed from V and 0 bases from J, the gap between germline ends came to 12 bases. The CDR3 length is 14 residues. CDR3 region: CSVRPASSYNEQFF. CDR3 in DNA: TGCAGCGTCCGACCGGCTAGCTCCTACAATGAGCAGTTCTTC.

CDR3 amino acids: CASRFGGSNTGELFF. The CDR3 coding sequence is TGTGCCAGCAGGTTCGGGGGGTCGAACACCGGGGAGCTGTTTTTT. The chain recombines TRBV3-1 (or the pseudogene TRBV3-2) with TRBJ2-2; 7 bases map to TRBD2. CDR3 length: 15 residues. In germline, CDR1 is LGHDT, CDR2 YNNKEL (reference sequence). V lost 6 bases and J lost 0; bases outside the gene matches: 4.

The J gene is TRBJ1-1, the V gene TRBV30, with 7 bases lining up with TRBD1. This CDR3 is 13 amino acids long. V was pared by 4 bases and J by 1 base, with 3 bases of the junction left unmatched. CDR1 is GTSNPN, CDR2 SVGIG, per germline (reference sequence). The CDR3 sequence is CAWMRQGNTEAFF. In nucleotides, the CDR3 is TGTGCCTGGATGCGACAGGGGAACACTGAAGCTTTCTTT.

As DNA, the CDR3 is TGTGCCAGCAGTCGGCCTGAAAAACTGTTTTTT. Its protein product is CASSRPEKLFF. The chain has TRBV5-8 and TRBJ1-4; D unclear. V was shortened by 5 bases and J by 7 bases, with 6 bases between the two germline ends. The CDR3 length is 11 residues. Germline V CDR1 and CDR2: SGHTS, YDEGEE.

The chain has TRBV25-1 and TRBJ1-1; 10 bases map to TRBD1. Germline loops: CDR1 MGHDK, CDR2 SYGVNS. V was clipped by 6 bases and J by 5 bases; unmatched bases: 6. This CDR3 is built from 14 residues. This CDR3 is CASSRQGAGTEAFF. The CDR3 DNA reads TGTGCCAGCAGCCGACAGGGGGCAGGAACTGAAGCTTTCTTT.

V usage is TRBV18 and J usage is TRBJ1-2; a possible D gene is TRBD1 (5 bases). The CDR3 runs 14 residues. Germline V gene data show CDR1 as KGHSH and CDR2 as LQKENI. V was pared by 2 bases and J by 7 bases, with 14 bases between. The CDR3 bases are TGTGCCAGCTCACCATCTACGGGACTAGGTGGCTACACCTTC. Protein sequence: CASSPSTGLGGYTF.

The chain combines TRBV19 with TRBJ2-3; TRBD1 matches at 8 bases. Germline V gives CDR1 LNHDA, CDR2 SQIVND (reference sequence). J was trimmed by 1 base and V by 3 bases; bases with no gene match: 0. The CDR3 runs 14 residues. The CDR3 bases are TGTGCCAGTAGTATGGGACAGGGCACAGATACGCAGTATTTT. Its protein is CASSMGQGTDTQYF.

The chain couples TRBV4-3 to TRBJ2-5, with 7 bases fitting TRBD2. This CDR3 has 17 amino acids. V lost 0 bases and J lost 1; bases outside the gene matches: 8. Germline CDR1 and CDR2: LGHNA and YSLEER. The CDR3 DNA follows: TGCGCCAGCAGCCAAGATCGTCGGGGGGTCCTCCAAGAGACCCAGTACTTC. Translated: CASSQDRRGVLQETQYF.

This chain links TRBV11-2 with TRBJ1-2; D is unresolved. Looked up from germline, CDR1 is SGHAT and CDR2 is FQNNGV. This CDR3 comprises 16 residues. V dropped 5 bases and J dropped 1 base, with 17 bases sitting between them. CDR3 amino acids: CASSHVRGSGNYGYTF. The CDR3 DNA is TGTGCCAGCAGCCACGTGAGAGGGTCTGGTAACTATGGCTACACCTTC.

This clone came up once. V gene TRBV19 combines with J gene TRBJ1-5, with a weak D call TRBD1 (6 bases). The germline V gene encodes CDR1 LNHDA and CDR2 SQIVND (reference sequence). The CDR3 consists of 14 residues. V gave up 7 bases and J gave up 1 base, with 11 bases separating them. This chain's CDR3 is CASMFQGSNQPQHF. CDR3 in DNA: TGTGCCAGTATGTTTCAGGGGAGCAATCAGCCCCAGCATTTT.

CDR3 region: CASSLGAQETQYF. As DNA, the CDR3 is TGTGCCAGTAGTCTAGGGGCCCAAGAGACCCAGTACTTC. This rearrangement joins TRBV19 to TRBJ2-5; a possible D gene is TRBD1 (5 bases). CDR1 and CDR2 from the germline V gene are LNHDA and SQIVND (reference sequence). This CDR3 spans 13 amino acids. Trimming shortened V by 5 bases and J by 1 base, and 8 bases separated the two germline ends. The whole variable domain, filled in from reference TRBV19 and TRBJ2-5, reads DGGITQSPKYLFRKEGQNVTLSCEQNLNHDAMYWYRQDPGQGLRLIYYSQIVNDFQKGDIAEGYSVSREKKESFPLTVTSAQKNPTAFYLCASSLGAQETQYFGPGTRLLVL.

This chain links TRBV11-3 with TRBJ2-2, with TRBD2 matching 10 bases. The CDR3 loop spans 17 amino acids. Trimming removed 4 bases from V and 3 bases from J; junction bases left unmatched: 8. Germline CDR1 is SGHNT and CDR2 is YENEEA. The CDR3 sequence is CASSSTERGGDTGELFF. The DNA of the CDR3 is TGTGCCAGCAGCTCGACCGAGCGGGGGGGCGACACCGGGGAGCTGTTTTTT. Together with reference TRBV11-3 and TRBJ2-2, the CDR3 gives the full variable domain: EAGVVQSPRYKIIEKKQPVAFWCNPISGHNTLYWYLQNLGQGPELLIRYENEEAVDDSQLPKDRFSAERLKGVDSTLKIQPAELGDSAVYLCASSSTERGGDTGELFFGEGSRLTVL.

V usage is TRBV7-2 and J usage is TRBJ1-1, with unresolved D. The germline V gene encodes CDR1 SGHTA and CDR2 FQGNSA. The CDR3 sequence is 14 residues long. The V gene lost 1 base and the J gene lost 11 bases, with 17 bases spanning the gap. In nucleotides, the CDR3 is TGTGCCAGCAGCTTAGTATACGGTCAGCGGGAGGCTTTCTTT. Its translation: CASSLVYGQREAFF.

The V gene is TRBV6-2 or TRBV6-3, the J gene TRBJ1-5, with D possibly being TRBD1 (5 bases). The CDR3 length is 18 residues. From germline, CDR1 is MNHEY and CDR2 SVGEGT. V gave up 2 bases and J gave up 0 bases, with 17 bases separating them. CDR3 nucleotide sequence: TGTGCCAGCAGTTACAGCGCAGGGTTTGTCTCTAGCAATCAGCCCCAGCATTTT. It codes for CASSYSAGFVSSNQPQHF.

V and J are TRBV10-1 and TRBJ1-1; D is undetermined. The CDR3 totals 18 residues. Trimming removed 1 base at V and 0 bases at J, with 18 bases between. The germline V gene has CDR1 WNHNN and CDR2 SYGVQD (reference sequence). CDR3 sequence: CASSEWAREGGLNTEAFF. The CDR3 DNA reads as TGCGCCAGCAGTGAGTGGGCCCGTGAGGGCGGATTGAACACTGAAGCTTTCTTT.

This chain joins TRBV5-1 and TRBJ2-3; D not resolved. The germline gives CDR1 SGHRS, CDR2 YFSETQ. The V gene lost 3 bases and the J gene lost 0 bases, with 11 bases spanning the gap. This CDR3 is built from 15 residues. The CDR3 nucleotides read TGCGCCAGCAGCTGGTCCCCCTTTAGCACAGATACGCAGTATTTT. It encodes CASSWSPFSTDTQYF.

V gene TRBV24-1 combines with J gene TRBJ1-2; tentative D call: TRBD1 (5 bases). Per the germline V gene, CDR1 is KGHDR and CDR2 is SFDVKD. This CDR3 spans 15 amino acids. V was clipped by 4 bases and J by 2 bases, with 13 bases between them. CDR3 sequence: CATSDGTDSNYGYTF. The CDR3 nucleotides are TGTGCCACCAGTGACGGGACCGACAGCAACTATGGCTACACCTTC.

The V gene is TRBV9, the J gene TRBJ2-2; D assignment may be TRBD1 or TRBD2 (5 bases each). CDR3 length: 14 residues. Germline V gives CDR1 SGDLS, CDR2 YYNGEE. V was trimmed by 6 bases and J by 4 bases, leaving 13 bases between them. The CDR3 bases are TGTGCCAGCACCCCGGGGCAGCCCACCGGGGAGCTGTTTTTT. Translated: CASTPGQPTGELFF.